The 30 T cell receptor beta chains below were found in one sample sequenced in a study of OX40 agonist ivuxolimab in advanced cancers. Sequenced by immunoSEQ multiplex PCR; TCRdb stores in-frame clones only, minus some. The table records tens of thousands of clones, around four fifths of them present only once. Sequences were derived from CD4+ or CD8+ T cells sorted from blood, sampled in a trial of the OX40 agonist ivuxolimab. The receptors were sampled from an adult with an advanced solid tumor such as melanoma, head and neck, liver or kidney cancer.

This clone was seen once. The chain employs TRBV4-1 and TRBJ2-3; weak D call: TRBD2 (6 bases). Germline lookup yields CDR1 MGHRA and CDR2 YSYEKL. The CDR3 spans 15 residues. V was clipped by 0 bases and J by 6 bases, with 13 bases between them. The CDR3 loop reads CASSQDGTPLDTQYF. CDR3 nucleotides: TGCGCCAGCAGCCAAGATGGGACTCCTCTCGATACGCAGTATTTT.

This clone appeared once. The V and J genes are TRBV28 and TRBJ2-5, with D tentatively TRBD1 (6 bases). The V gene's germline CDR1 is MDHEN and CDR2 SYDVKM. There are 12 residues in the CDR3. Trimming removed 8 bases from V and 4 bases from J, with 11 bases in between. The DNA for the CDR3 is TGTGCCAGCCAGGGGACGAGAGAGACCCAGTACTTC. Its translation: CASQGTRETQYF.

The rearrangement uses TRBV18 and TRBJ2-1; no reliable D call. The CDR3 extends over 14 amino acids. Per the germline V gene, CDR1 is KGHSH and CDR2 is LQKENI. V was shortened by 1 base and J by 4 bases, with 8 bases between the two germline ends. DNA of the CDR3: TGTGCCAGCTCACCACAAAACGGATACAATGAGCAGTTCTTC. This codes for CASSPQNGYNEQFF.

CDR3 in DNA: TGTGCCAGCAGCCGTCCTACAGGGGGCACCGGGGAGCTGTTTTTT. It is translated as CASSRPTGGTGELFF. The chain recombines TRBV6-5 with TRBJ2-2; TRBD1 agrees at 8 bases. The CDR3 consists of 15 residues. From germline, CDR1 is MNHEY and CDR2 SVGAGI. V trimming: 6 bases; J trimming: 4 bases; junction bases outside the gene matches: 7.

The chain carries TRBV5-6 and TRBJ2-7, with 7 bases identical to TRBD1. V shed 4 bases, J shed 5 bases, and the junction held 15 bases outside the gene matches. This CDR3 is built from 16 residues. Germline loops: CDR1 SGHDT, CDR2 YYEEEE. The CDR3 nucleotides read TGTGCCAGCAGCCCATGGGGTCGACAGGGACGGCACGAGCAGTACTTC. Translated, it gives CASSPWGRQGRHEQYF.

V usage is TRBV5-1 and J usage is TRBJ1-4, with D possibly TRBD1 on 5 matching bases. The CDR3 runs 14 residues. V was clipped by 4 bases and J by 1 base, with 8 bases between them. Germline-derived CDR1 and CDR2 are SGHRS and YFSETQ. CDR3 sequence reads: CASSGDETNEKLFF. The CDR3 DNA reads TGCGCCAGCAGCGGGGACGAAACTAATGAAAAACTGTTTTTT. Full variable domain (outside the CDR3, taken from reference TRBV5-1 and TRBJ1-4): KAGVTQTPRYLIKTRGQQVTLSCSPISGHRSVSWYQQTPGQGLQFLFEYFSETQRNKGNFPGRFSGRQFSNSRSEMNVSTLELGDSALYLCASSGDETNEKLFFGSGTQLSVL.

The chain employs TRBV21-1 and TRBJ2-7; the table's D call TRBD1 went unverified against the DNA. TRBV21-1 is a pseudogene. CDR3 length: 13 residues. The CDR3 DNA reads as TGTGCCGGCAGCAAAGATCACTCCTACGAGCAGTACTTC. This encodes CAGSKDHSYEQYF.

The gene calls are TRBV5-4 and TRBJ2-5; D possibly corresponds to TRBD2 (5 bases). The CDR3 covers 13 residues. The germline V and J ends were trimmed by 4 bases and 1 base, with 8 bases remaining between them. CDR1 and CDR2 from the germline V gene are SGHNT and YYREEE (reference sequence). The CDR3 protein is CASSRGIQETQYF. The CDR3, as DNA: TGTGCCAGCAGCCGGGGTATCCAAGAGACCCAGTACTTC.

The chain recombines TRBV18 with TRBJ2-5; perhaps TRBD1 as D (6 bases). Deletions cut 4 bases from V and 5 bases from J, with 14 bases between. Germline V gene lookup returns CDR1 KGHSH and CDR2 LQKENI. The CDR3 is 14 amino acids. CDR3 protein: CASSLQGRGETQYF. CDR3 DNA: TGTGCCAGCTCACTTCAGGGGCGCGGGGAGACCCAGTACTTC.

The chain employs TRBV11-2 and TRBJ2-3; no clear D gene. Trimming removed 3 bases from V and 0 bases from J, with 7 bases in between. The CDR3 sequence is 14 residues long. In germline, CDR1 is SGHAT, CDR2 FQNNGV. The CDR3 here is CASSLSTSTDTQYF. In nucleotides, the CDR3 is TGTGCCAGCAGCTTGTCGACTAGCACAGATACGCAGTATTTT.

The chain combines TRBV5-1 with TRBJ1-2; no reliable D call. Trimming removed 1 base at V and 5 bases at J, with 15 bases between. Germline CDR1 and CDR2: SGHRS and YFSETQ. The CDR3 consists of 15 residues. The DNA for the CDR3 is TGCGCCAGCAGCTTGACCCCCATAGTTGGTTATGGCTACACCTTC. Translation gives CASSLTPIVGYGYTF.

In this sample, this clone turned up once. This chain links TRBV6-5 with TRBJ2-1, with D maybe TRBD1 (6 bases). Germline CDR1 and CDR2: MNHEY and SVGAGI. V gave up 7 bases and J gave up 6 bases, with 19 bases separating them. The CDR3 spans 15 residues. The CDR3 DNA follows: TGTGCCAGCACCGTCCCGAGGGGGATGGGCAATGAGCAGTTCTTC. As protein: CASTVPRGMGNEQFF.

The chain recombines TRBV5-5 with TRBJ1-4, with a weak D call TRBD1 (6 bases). This CDR3 has 15 residues. The V and J ends lost 0 bases and 3 bases respectively, with 9 bases between them. CDR1 and CDR2 from the germline V gene are SGHKS and YYEKEE (reference sequence). The CDR3 nucleotides read TGTGCCAGCAGCTTGGTGGGGGCGGCTAATGAAAAACTGTTTTTT. This codes for CASSLVGAANEKLFF.

This chain joins TRBV11-3 and TRBJ2-1; 12 bases align to TRBD2. V lost 5 bases, J lost 6 bases, and 17 bases stayed unmatched. CDR1 and CDR2 from the germline V gene are SGHNT and YENEEA. CDR3 length: 19 residues. The CDR3 DNA reads TGTGCCAGCAGCCCGCGACTAGCGGGGGACCTAGACCGTACCAATGAGCAGTTCTTC. Translated: CASSPRLAGDLDRTNEQFF.

CDR3 region: CASSIRVPLEITGELFF. CDR3 in DNA: TGTGCCAGTAGTATACGGGTCCCCTTAGAAATCACCGGGGAGCTGTTTTTT. The chain is built from TRBV19 and TRBJ2-2; D ambiguous. This CDR3 has 17 residues. Per germline, CDR1 LNHDA and CDR2 SQIVND (reference sequence). V was clipped by 2 bases and J by 4 bases, with 17 bases between them.

This rearrangement joins TRBV11-2 to TRBJ1-1; D call uncertain. This CDR3 has 13 amino acids. With 5 bases removed from V and 10 bases from J, the gap between germline ends came to 17 bases. Germline loops: CDR1 SGHAT, CDR2 FQNNGV. Here the CDR3 reads CASSLTYSAGAFF. The CDR3, as DNA: TGTGCCAGCAGCCTAACGTACAGTGCAGGAGCTTTCTTT.

The chain combines TRBV12-5 with TRBJ2-4; 9 bases line up with TRBD1. Trimming at V came to 5 bases and at J to 6 bases, leaving 11 bases not matched to a gene. This CDR3 has 16 residues. Germline CDR1 and CDR2: LGHNT and FRNRAP. The CDR3 loop is CASGPPWTGASNIQYF. The CDR3 DNA follows: TGTGCTAGTGGTCCCCCGTGGACAGGGGCTTCAAACATTCAGTACTTC. Full variable domain (outside the CDR3, taken from reference TRBV12-5 and TRBJ2-4): DARVTQTPRHKVTEMGQEVTMRCQPILGHNTVFWYRQTMMQGLELLAYFRNRAPLDDSGMPKDRFSAEMPDATLATLKIQPSEPRDSAVYFCASGPPWTGASNIQYFGAGTRLSVL.

The chain joins TRBV5-1 to TRBJ1-1; a weak D match, TRBD1 (5 bases). Trimming left V 3 bases short and J 1 base short, with 22 bases between. Germline CDR1 SGHRS, CDR2 YFSETQ. This CDR3 has 18 residues. The CDR3 DNA sequence: TGCGCCAGCAGCTCTTCTTCTCCGGGACCGTCATCGAACACTGAAGCTTTCTTT. Translation gives CASSSSSPGPSSNTEAFF.

The chain recombines TRBV28 with TRBJ1-5, with D unclear. The CDR3 is 12 amino acids. Trimming stripped 1 base from V and 6 bases from J, with 4 bases between. Germline loops: CDR1 MDHEN, CDR2 SYDVKM. The CDR3 sequence: CASSLFPQPQHF. The CDR3 DNA sequence: TGTGCCAGCAGTTTATTCCCTCAGCCCCAGCATTTT.

With respect to this clone: Within the sample, other DNA sequences also encode this same CDR3. V is TRBV6-1 and J is TRBJ1-1; D gene unclear. V dropped 5 bases and J dropped 0 bases, with 7 bases sitting between them. This CDR3 has 13 residues. Per germline, CDR1 MNHNS and CDR2 SASEGT. CDR3 in amino acids: CASSRTVNTEAFF. CDR3 sequence (DNA): TGTGCCAGCAGTAGGACGGTGAACACTGAAGCTTTCTTT.

The V gene is TRBV10-1, the J gene TRBJ2-7; D may be TRBD1 or TRBD2 (5 bases each). CDR1 is WNHNN, CDR2 SYGVQD, per germline (reference sequence). Trimming pared 6 bases from V and 1 base from J, leaving 16 bases between. CDR3 size: 15 residues. The CDR3 loop is CASSPGTEVSYEQYF. The CDR3, as DNA: TGCGCCAGCAGCCCCGGGACGGAAGTTTCCTACGAGCAGTACTTC.

The genes are TRBV6-5 and TRBJ1-4; unclear D gene. The CDR3 totals 14 residues. Germline V gene data show CDR1 as MNHEY and CDR2 as SVGAGI. With 2 bases removed from V and 5 bases from J, the gap between germline ends came to 9 bases. CDR3 amino acids: CASSYGGQNEKLFF. The CDR3 DNA sequence: TGTGCCAGCAGTTACGGCGGCCAAAATGAAAAACTGTTTTTT.

The chain combines TRBV19 with TRBJ2-3; TRBD2 matches at 13 bases. Germline V gene lookup returns CDR1 LNHDA and CDR2 SQIVND (reference sequence). This CDR3 spans 16 amino acids. Trimming removed 5 bases from V and 1 base from J; junction bases left unmatched: 3. CDR3 residues: CASSRLAGGGTDTQYF. CDR3 in DNA: TGTGCCAGTAGTCGACTAGCGGGGGGTGGCACAGATACGCAGTATTTT.

J is TRBJ1-6 and V is TRBV6-5; no definite D call. The CDR3 runs to 15 residues. Germline V lookup: CDR1 MNHEY, CDR2 SVGAGI. V lost 3 bases and J 0 bases, leaving 6 bases between the germline ends. The CDR3 sequence: CASSYESSYNSPLHF. In DNA, the CDR3 is TGTGCCAGCAGTTATGAGAGCTCCTATAATTCACCCCTCCACTTT.

This clone came up a few times. The chain is built from TRBV10-1 and TRBJ2-7; D possibly uses TRBD1 or TRBD2 (5 bases each). The germline V gene has CDR1 WNHNN and CDR2 SYGVQD (reference sequence). This CDR3 spans 15 amino acids. V lost 6 bases, J lost 2 bases, and 17 bases lay in between. The CDR3 coding sequence is TGCGCCAGCAGCCCAAAGGTGGGGGATACCTACGAGCAGTACTTC. Residues: CASSPKVGDTYEQYF.

This clone showed up just once. This sequence joins TRBV19 and TRBJ1-1, with D unresolved. The CDR3 contains 15 residues. Trimming removed 3 bases from V and 4 bases from J, with 15 bases in between. CDR1 and CDR2 from the germline V gene are LNHDA and SQIVND (reference sequence). The CDR3 loop reads CASSIRRSARTEAFF. In DNA form, the CDR3 reads TGTGCCAGTAGTATCAGGCGCTCGGCACGCACTGAAGCTTTCTTT. Variable domain in full (rest from reference TRBV19 and TRBJ1-1): DGGITQSPKYLFRKEGQNVTLSCEQNLNHDAMYWYRQDPGQGLRLIYYSQIVNDFQKGDIAEGYSVSREKKESFPLTVTSAQKNPTAFYLCASSIRRSARTEAFFGQGTRLTVV.

The gene calls are TRBV6-1 and TRBJ1-1; 8 nucleotides line up with TRBD1. J lost 2 bases, V lost 9 bases, and 5 bases had no gene match. This CDR3 contains 13 residues. Germline loops: CDR1 MNHNS, CDR2 SASEGT. The CDR3 sequence: CASPGQANTEAFF. The DNA for the CDR3 is TGTGCCAGTCCGGGACAGGCCAACACTGAAGCTTTCTTT.

This clone was recorded once. The chain recombines TRBV15 with TRBJ1-5; 7 bases match TRBD1. This CDR3 is 14 amino acids long. Per the germline V gene, CDR1 is LNHNV and CDR2 is YYDKDF (reference sequence). V was clipped by 1 base and J by 6 bases; unmatched bases: 3. The CDR3 DNA sequence: TGTGCCACCAGCAGAGGAGGGGGCTCTCAGCCCCAGCATTTT. Protein: CATSRGGGSQPQHF.

The J gene is TRBJ2-7, the V gene TRBV18; 9 bases align to TRBD1. Germline V gene sequence: CDR1 KGHSH, CDR2 LQKENI. The length of the CDR3 is 14 residues. With 3 bases clipped from V and 6 bases from J, the junction kept 6 bases outside the gene matches. CDR3 amino acids: CASSPGQGIAEQYF. The CDR3 DNA follows: TGTGCCAGCTCACCGGGACAGGGAATCGCCGAGCAGTACTTC.

The rearrangement joins TRBV28 to TRBJ2-6; D is ambiguous. V shed 7 bases and J shed 3 bases, with 7 bases lying between them. Germline V gene data show CDR1 as MDHEN and CDR2 as SYDVKM. The CDR3 totals 13 residues. CDR3 region: CASTQGGANVLTF. In DNA, the CDR3 is TGTGCCAGCACCCAAGGTGGGGCCAACGTCCTGACTTTC. Variable domain in full (rest from reference TRBV28 and TRBJ2-6): DVKVTQSSRYLVKRTGEKVFLECVQDMDHENMFWYRQDPGLGLRLIYFSYDVKMKEKGDIPEGYSVSREKKERFSLILESASTNQTSMYLCASTQGGANVLTFGAGSRLTVL.